What follows is one T cell receptor (beta chain) and its context. TCRdb's table, derived via immunoSEQ multiplex PCR, lists solely in-frame clones and lacks some. The sample consists of about 200,000 clones, 85% to 90% of them appearing once. These data come from a study of blood T cell repertoires in COVID-19. Study context: The cDNA or gDNA used as material had been derived from T cells, B-cell-depleted T cells, or PBMCs.

Trimming at V came to 3 bases and at J to 2 bases, leaving 3 bases not matched to a gene. The germline V gene encodes CDR1 GTSNPN and CDR2 SVGIG (reference sequence). This CDR3 region has 14 residues. The TCR originated in an older man with acute or convalescent COVID-19. Sequencing input: peripheral blood. This sequence joins TRBV30 and TRBJ1-2, with 10 bases matching TRBD1. CDR3 amino acids: CAWSPGQGNYGYTF. The CDR3, as DNA: TGTGCCTGGAGCCCGGGACAGGGGAACTATGGCTACACCTTC.